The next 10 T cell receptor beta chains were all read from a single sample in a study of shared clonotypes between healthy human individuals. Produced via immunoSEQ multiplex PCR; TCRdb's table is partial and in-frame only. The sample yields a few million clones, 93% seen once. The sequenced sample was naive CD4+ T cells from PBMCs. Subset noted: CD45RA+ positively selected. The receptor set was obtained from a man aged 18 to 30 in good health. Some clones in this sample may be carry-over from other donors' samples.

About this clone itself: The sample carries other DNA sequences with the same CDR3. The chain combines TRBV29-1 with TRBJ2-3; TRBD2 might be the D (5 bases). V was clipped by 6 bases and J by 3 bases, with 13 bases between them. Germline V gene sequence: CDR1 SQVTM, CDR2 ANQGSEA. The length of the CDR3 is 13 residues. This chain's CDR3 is CSVKGRGTDTQYF. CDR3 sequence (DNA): TGCAGCGTAAAAGGTCGCGGGACAGATACGCAGTATTTT.

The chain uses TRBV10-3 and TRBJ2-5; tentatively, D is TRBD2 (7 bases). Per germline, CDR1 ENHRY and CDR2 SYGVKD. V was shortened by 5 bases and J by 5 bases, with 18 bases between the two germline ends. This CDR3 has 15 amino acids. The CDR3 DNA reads TGTGCCATCAGTTCCAAAGGGGGGGCGTCGGAGACCCAGTACTTC. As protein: CAISSKGGASETQYF.

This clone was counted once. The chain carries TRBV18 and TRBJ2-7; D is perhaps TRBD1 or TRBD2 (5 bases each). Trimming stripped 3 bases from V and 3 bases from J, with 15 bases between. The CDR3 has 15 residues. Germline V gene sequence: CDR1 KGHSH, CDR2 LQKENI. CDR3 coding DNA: TGTGCCAGCTCACCGACCGGGGACCCTATCTACGAGCAGTACTTC. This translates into CASSPTGDPIYEQYF.

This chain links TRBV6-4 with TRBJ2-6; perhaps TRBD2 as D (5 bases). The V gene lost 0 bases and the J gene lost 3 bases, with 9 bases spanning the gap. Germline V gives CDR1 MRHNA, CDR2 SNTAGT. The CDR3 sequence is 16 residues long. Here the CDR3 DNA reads TGTGCCAGCAGTGACTCAGCGGTAGGTGGGGCCAACGTCCTGACTTTC. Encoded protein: CASSDSAVGGANVLTF.

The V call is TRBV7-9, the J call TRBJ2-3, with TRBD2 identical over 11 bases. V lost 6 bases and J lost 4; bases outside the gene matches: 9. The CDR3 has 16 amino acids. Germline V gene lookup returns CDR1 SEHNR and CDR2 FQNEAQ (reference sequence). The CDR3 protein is CASSLFSGRGSDTQYF. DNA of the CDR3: TGTGCCAGCAGTTTATTTAGCGGGAGGGGGTCAGATACGCAGTATTTT.

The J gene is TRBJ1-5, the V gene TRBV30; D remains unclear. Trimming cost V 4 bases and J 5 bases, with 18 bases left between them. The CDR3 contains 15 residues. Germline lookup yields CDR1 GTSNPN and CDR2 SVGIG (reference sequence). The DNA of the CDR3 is TGTGCCTGGACTAGGAAATGGAGGAGTGATCAGCCCCAGCATTTT. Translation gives CAWTRKWRSDQPQHF. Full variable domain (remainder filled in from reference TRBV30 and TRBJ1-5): SQTIHQWPATLVQPVGSPLSLECTVEGTSNPNLYWYRQAAGRGLQLLFYSVGIGQISSEVPQNLSASRPQDRQFILSSKKLLLSDSGFYLCAWTRKWRSDQPQHFGDGTRLSIL.

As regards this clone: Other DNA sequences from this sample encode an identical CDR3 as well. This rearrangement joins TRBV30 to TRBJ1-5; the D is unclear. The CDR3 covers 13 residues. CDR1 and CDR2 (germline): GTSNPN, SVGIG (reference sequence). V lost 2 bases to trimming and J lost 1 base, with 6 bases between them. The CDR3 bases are TGTGCCTGGAGTACAGACAGCAATCAGCCCCAGCATTTT. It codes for CAWSTDSNQPQHF.

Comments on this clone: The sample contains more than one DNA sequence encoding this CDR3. The CDR3 DNA reads TGCGCCAGCAGCTCAGGACAGGCGAACACCGGGGAGCTGTTTTTT. Residues: CASSSGQANTGELFF. V is TRBV5-1 and J is TRBJ2-2, with 7 bases fitting TRBD1. Germline V gene data show CDR1 as SGHRS and CDR2 as YFSETQ. Trimming took 3 bases from V and 0 from J; bases not matched to a gene: 2. The CDR3 consists of 15 residues.

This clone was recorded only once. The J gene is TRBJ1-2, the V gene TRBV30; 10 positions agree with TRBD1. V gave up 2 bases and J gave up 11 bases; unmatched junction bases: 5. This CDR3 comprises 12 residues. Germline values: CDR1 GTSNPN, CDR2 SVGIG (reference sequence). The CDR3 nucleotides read TGTGCCTGGAGTCCGGGACAGGGGACGTACACCTTC. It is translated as CAWSPGQGTYTF.

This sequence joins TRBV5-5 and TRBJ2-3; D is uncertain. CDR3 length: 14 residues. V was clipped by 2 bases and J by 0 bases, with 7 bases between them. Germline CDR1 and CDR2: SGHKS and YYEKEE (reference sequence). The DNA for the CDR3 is TGTGCCAGCAGCTTCCGGTATAGCACAGATACGCAGTATTTT. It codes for CASSFRYSTDTQYF.